These T cell receptor beta chains were read from a single sample in a study of identifying expanded T cells in peripheral blood. Using immunoSEQ multiplex PCR, the repertoire was profiled, and TCRdb retains in-frame clones only, with some absent. The profile covers more than 50,000 clones, with around four fifths appearing a single time and about a sixth taken by the ten largest. Sample: blood. These receptor sequences come from a person between 18 and 75 years old in good health. Each CDR3 is given with its conserved first and last residue. A D gene is named only where the DNA matches it firmly. Clone size is given for some rows only: seen once, a few or many times, or a class if the clone is expanded.

J gene,clone size,V gene,D gene,CDR3 DNA,CDR3 protein
TRBJ2-6,-,TRBV6-5,-,TGTGCCAGCACCACCAACTCTGGGGCCAACGTCCTGACTTTC,CASTTNSGANVLTF
TRBJ2-1,-,TRBV6-4,TRBD1,TGTGCCAGCAGTGGAGGGGGTAAGGGGGCCTATGAGCAGTTCTTC,CASSGGGKGAYEQFF
TRBJ2-1,-,TRBV14,TRBD2,TGTGCCAGCAGCCAAGCCGGGACTAGCGGGGGTGAGCAGTTCTTC,CASSQAGTSGGEQFF
TRBJ2-1,once,TRBV2,-,TGTGCCAGCAGTGTAGGGGGACTATCCTCCTACAATGAGCAGTTCTTC,CASSVGGLSSYNEQFF
TRBJ1-1,few,TRBV5-1,-,TGCGCCAGCAGCTTGGTTCAGGGGACGAACACTGAAGCTTTCTTT,CASSLVQGTNTEAFF
TRBJ1-1,-,TRBV5-1,TRBD1,TGCGCCAGCAGCGGCCAGGGGGGTATGAACACTGAAGCTTTCTTT,CASSGQGGMNTEAFF
TRBJ1-1,-,TRBV7-2,-,TGTGCCAGCAGCTTCGGGGGGAACACTGAAGCTTTCTTT,CASSFGGNTEAFF
TRBJ2-5,-,TRBV7-2,-,TGTGCCAGCAGCAGCTTCTTTCAAGAGACCCAGTACTTC,CASSSFFQETQYF
TRBJ2-1,-,TRBV5-1,TRBD2,TGCGCCAGCAGCCCGGGACTAGCGGGTATGAGCTCCTACAATGAGCAGTTCTTC,CASSPGLAGMSSYNEQFF
TRBJ1-5,-,TRBV6-1,TRBD1,TGTGCCAGCAGTCCTAGGACAGGGCACAATCAGCCCCAGCATTTT,CASSPRTGHNQPQHF
TRBJ1-2,-,TRBV29-1,TRBD1,TGCAGCGTTGAGGGACAGGGCTATGGCTACACCTTC,CSVEGQGYGYTF
TRBJ1-3,-,TRBV9,TRBD1,TGTGCCAGCAGCCCGGGACAGCTAAGGTACTCTGGAAACACCATATATTTT,CASSPGQLRYSGNTIYF
TRBJ2-5,-,TRBV5-6,-,TGTGCCAGCGGATCTTTGACAGGTCAAGAGACCCAGTACTTC,CASGSLTGQETQYF
TRBJ2-5,-,TRBV5-6,-,TGTGCCAGCAGCTTCGCCGAGACCCAGTACTTC,CASSFAETQYF
TRBJ2-7,-,TRBV6-5,-,TGTGCCAGCAGTTACTTGGGCGGCGAGCAGTACTTC,CASSYLGGEQYF
TRBJ2-2,-,TRBV11-3,-,TGTGCCAGCAGCTCCCACGACAGGAAGGGAGCGTCCGGGGAGCTGTTTTTT,CASSSHDRKGASGELFF
TRBJ1-2,-,TRBV5-1,-,TGCGCCAGCAGCTTAGAACCCAGGGTATATGGCTACACCTTC,CASSLEPRVYGYTF
TRBJ2-3,once,TRBV15,-,TGTGCCACCGGAGGGGGGCCAAGCACAGATACGCAGTATTTT,CATGGGPSTDTQYF
TRBJ2-7,-,TRBV11-3,-,TGTGCCAGCAGCTTCAGGGACGGCTCCTACGAGCAGTACTTC,CASSFRDGSYEQYF
TRBJ2-7,-,TRBV28,TRBD1,TGTGCCAGCAGTGGACAGGAAGCCTACGAGCAGTACTTC,CASSGQEAYEQYF
TRBJ2-5,-,TRBV30,-,TGTGCCTGGAGTGTAGGGGGGGCCGGGCAAGAGACCCAGTACTTC,CAWSVGGAGQETQYF
TRBJ1-2,-,TRBV23-1,TRBD1,TGCGCCAGCAGTCCTGGACAGGGGCGACGGTATGGCTACACCTTC,CASSPGQGRRYGYTF
TRBJ2-6,-,TRBV12-2,-,TGTGCAAGTCGCTTAAGGTACGGCTCTGGGGCCAACGTCCTGACTTTC,CASRLRYGSGANVLTF
TRBJ2-2,-,TRBV6-6,TRBD1,TGTGCCAGCAGACCGGACAGGCGAGACACCGGGGAGCTGTTTTTT,CASRPDRRDTGELFF
TRBJ1-4,-,TRBV7-9,-,TGTGCCAGCAGCTTTGGTATTGAAAAACTGTTTTTT,CASSFGIEKLFF
TRBJ2-1,-,TRBV6-1,TRBD2,TGTGCCAGCAGACCACGTACTAGCGGGGGGGATGAGCAGTTCTTC,CASRPRTSGGDEQFF
TRBJ1-2,-,TRBV6-6,TRBD1,TGTGCCAGCGGATCCGGGACAGGGGTCTTC,CASGSGTGVF
TRBJ2-7,-,TRBV11-2,TRBD2,TGTGCCAGCAAGAGCGGGAGTGGAAAGGGCTCCTACGAGCAGTACTTC,CASKSGSGKGSYEQYF
TRBJ2-2,-,TRBV5-4,-,TGTGCCAGCAGCTTGGGGGGAGCGGGCACCGGGGAGCTGTTTTTT,CASSLGGAGTGELFF
TRBJ2-3,-,TRBV19,TRBD2,TGTGCCAGTAGTATAGCTAGCGGGAGCACAGATACGCAGTATTTT,CASSIASGSTDTQYF
TRBJ2-7,-,TRBV21-1,-,TGTGCCAGCAGCAAACGGACCCGACGGTCCTACGAGCAGTACTTC,CASSKRTRRSYEQYF
TRBJ2-1,-,TRBV5-4,-,TGTGCCTGGGAAGGACTTACCAATGAGCAGTTCTTC,CAWEGLTNEQFF
TRBJ2-7,-,TRBV11-2,-,TGTGCCAGCAGCTTCTTGGCCAGACCCCAAGAGCAGTACTTC,CASSFLARPQEQYF
TRBJ2-3,-,TRBV5-1,TRBD2,TGCGCCAGCAGCTATACTAGCGGGGGAGCAGATACGCAGTATTTT,CASSYTSGGADTQYF
TRBJ2-3,-,TRBV9,TRBD2,TGTGCCAGCAGCGTACGTTCCAGCGGGAGTGCAGATACGCAGTATTTT,CASSVRSSGSADTQYF
TRBJ2-3,-,TRBV4-3,-,TGCGCCAGCAGCCAAGCTTGGGTGTCCGGGGATACGCAGTATTTT,CASSQAWVSGDTQYF
TRBJ1-2,-,TRBV30,TRBD1,TGTGCCTCGGACAGGGTGGTGCCACAGAATGGCTACACCTTC,CASDRVVPQNGYTF
TRBJ2-6,-,TRBV2,-,TGTGCCAGCAGCGTTAACAGGCGGGCATCTGGGGCCAACGTCCTGACTTTC,CASSVNRRASGANVLTF
TRBJ1-1,-,TRBV5-1,TRBD1,TGCGCCAGCAGCTTACAGGGGGCTGAAGCTTTCTTT,CASSLQGAEAFF